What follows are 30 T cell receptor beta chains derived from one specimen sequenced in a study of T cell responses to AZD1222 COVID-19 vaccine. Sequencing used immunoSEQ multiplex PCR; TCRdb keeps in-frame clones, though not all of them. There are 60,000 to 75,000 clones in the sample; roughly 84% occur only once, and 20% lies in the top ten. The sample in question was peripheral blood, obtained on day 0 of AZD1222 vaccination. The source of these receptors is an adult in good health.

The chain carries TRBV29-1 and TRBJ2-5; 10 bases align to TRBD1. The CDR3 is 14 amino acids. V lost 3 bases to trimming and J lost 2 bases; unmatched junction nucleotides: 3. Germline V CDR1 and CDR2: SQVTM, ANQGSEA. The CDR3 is CSVEDRGTQETQYF. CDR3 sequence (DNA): TGCAGCGTTGAGGACAGGGGGACTCAAGAGACCCAGTACTTC. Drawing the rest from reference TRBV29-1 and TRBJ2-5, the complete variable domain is SAVISQKPSRDICQRGTSLTIQCQVDSQVTMMFWYRQQPGQSLTLIATANQGSEATYESGFVIDKFPISRPNLTFSTLTVSNMSPEDSSIYLCSVEDRGTQETQYFGPGTRLLVL.

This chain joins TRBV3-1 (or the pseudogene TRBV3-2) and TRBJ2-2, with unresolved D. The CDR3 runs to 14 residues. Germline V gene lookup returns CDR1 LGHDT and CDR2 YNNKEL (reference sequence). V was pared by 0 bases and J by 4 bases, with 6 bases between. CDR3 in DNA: TGTGCCAGCAGCCAAGATTTCATCACCGGGGAGCTGTTTTTT. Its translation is CASSQDFITGELFF.

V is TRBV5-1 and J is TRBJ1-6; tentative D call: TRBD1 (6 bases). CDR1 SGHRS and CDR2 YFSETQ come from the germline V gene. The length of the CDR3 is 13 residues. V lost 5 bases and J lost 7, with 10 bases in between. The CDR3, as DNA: TGCGCCAGCAGGGACAGCGAGAATTCACCCCTCCACTTT. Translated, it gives CASRDSENSPLHF.

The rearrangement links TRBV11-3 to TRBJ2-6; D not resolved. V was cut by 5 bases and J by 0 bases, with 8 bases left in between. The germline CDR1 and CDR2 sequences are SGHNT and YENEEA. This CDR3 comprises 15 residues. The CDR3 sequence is CASSPPNSGANVLTF. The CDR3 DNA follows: TGTGCCAGCAGCCCACCGAACTCTGGGGCCAACGTCCTGACTTTC.

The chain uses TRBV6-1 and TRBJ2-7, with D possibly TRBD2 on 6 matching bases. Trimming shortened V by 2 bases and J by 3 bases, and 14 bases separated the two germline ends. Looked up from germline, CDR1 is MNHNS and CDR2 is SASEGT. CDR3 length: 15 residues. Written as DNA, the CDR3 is TGTGCCAGCAGTGAATATCCGGGACTCCGCTACGAGCAGTACGTC. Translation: CASSEYPGLRYEQYV.

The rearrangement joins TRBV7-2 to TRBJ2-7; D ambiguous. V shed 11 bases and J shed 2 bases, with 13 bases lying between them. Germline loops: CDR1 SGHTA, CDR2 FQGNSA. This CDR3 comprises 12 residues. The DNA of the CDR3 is TGTGCCTCAGACACCCCCACCTACGAGCAGTACGTC. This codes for CASDTPTYEQYV.

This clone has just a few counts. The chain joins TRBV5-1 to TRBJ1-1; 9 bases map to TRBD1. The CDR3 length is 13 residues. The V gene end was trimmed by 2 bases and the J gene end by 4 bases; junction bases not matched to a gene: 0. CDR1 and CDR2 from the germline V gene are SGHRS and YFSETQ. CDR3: CASSLQGATEAFF. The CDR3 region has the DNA TGCGCCAGCAGCTTACAGGGGGCCACTGAAGCTTTCTTT. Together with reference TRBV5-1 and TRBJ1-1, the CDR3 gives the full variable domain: KAGVTQTPRYLIKTRGQQVTLSCSPISGHRSVSWYQQTPGQGLQFLFEYFSETQRNKGNFPGRFSGRQFSNSRSEMNVSTLELGDSALYLCASSLQGATEAFFGQGTRLTVV.

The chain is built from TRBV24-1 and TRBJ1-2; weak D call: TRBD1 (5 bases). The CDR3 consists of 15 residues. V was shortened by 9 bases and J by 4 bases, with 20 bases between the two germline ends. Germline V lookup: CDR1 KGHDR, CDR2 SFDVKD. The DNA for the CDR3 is TGTGCCACCGCCCCCGGGGCCACAATCCCCTATGGCTACACCTTC. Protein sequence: CATAPGATIPYGYTF.

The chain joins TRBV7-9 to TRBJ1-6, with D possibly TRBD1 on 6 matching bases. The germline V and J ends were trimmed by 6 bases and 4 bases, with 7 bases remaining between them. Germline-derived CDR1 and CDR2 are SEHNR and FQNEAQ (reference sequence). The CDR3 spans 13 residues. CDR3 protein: CASRGTYNSPLHF. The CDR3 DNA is TGTGCCAGCAGAGGGACATATAATTCACCCCTCCACTTT. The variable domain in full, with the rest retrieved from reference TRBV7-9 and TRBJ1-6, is DTGVSQNPRHKITKRGQNVTFRCDPISEHNRLYWYRQTLGQGPEFLTYFQNEAQLEKSRLLSDRFSAERPKGSFSTLEIQRTEQGDSAMYLCASRGTYNSPLHFGNGTRLTVT.

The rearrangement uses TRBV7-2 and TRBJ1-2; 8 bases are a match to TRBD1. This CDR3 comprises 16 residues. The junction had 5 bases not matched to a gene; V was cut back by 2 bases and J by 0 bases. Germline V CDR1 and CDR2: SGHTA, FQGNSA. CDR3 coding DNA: TGTGCCAGCAGCTTAACAGGGGGTTTCGCTAACTATGGCTACACCTTC. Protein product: CASSLTGGFANYGYTF.

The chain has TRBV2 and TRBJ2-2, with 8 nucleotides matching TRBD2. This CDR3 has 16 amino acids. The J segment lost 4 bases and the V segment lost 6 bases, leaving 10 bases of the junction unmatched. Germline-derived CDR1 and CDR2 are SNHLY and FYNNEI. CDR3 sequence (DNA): TGTGCCAGCAGGCCCGGGGGGGGAGTTGGCACCGGGGAGCTGTTTTTT. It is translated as CASRPGGGVGTGELFF.

The CDR3 region has the DNA TGTGCCAGCAGCTCAGCTACTTCGAACACTGAAGCTTTCTTT. This encodes CASSSATSNTEAFF. The chain couples TRBV7-2 to TRBJ1-1; D not resolved. CDR1 and CDR2 (germline): SGHTA, FQGNSA. Trimming cost V 4 bases and J 1 base, with 10 bases left between them. The CDR3 consists of 14 residues.

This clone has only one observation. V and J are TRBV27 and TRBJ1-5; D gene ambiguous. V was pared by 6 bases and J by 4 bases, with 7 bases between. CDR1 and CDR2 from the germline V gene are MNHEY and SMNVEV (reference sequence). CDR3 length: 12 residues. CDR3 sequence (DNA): TGTGCCAGCAGCCATCCAAATCAGCCCCAGCATTTT. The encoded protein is CASSHPNQPQHF.

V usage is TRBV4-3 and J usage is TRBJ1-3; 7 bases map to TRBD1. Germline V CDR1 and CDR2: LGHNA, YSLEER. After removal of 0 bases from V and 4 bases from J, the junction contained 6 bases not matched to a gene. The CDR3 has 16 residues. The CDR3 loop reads CASSQDRTGAGNTIYF. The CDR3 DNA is TGCGCCAGCAGCCAAGATCGGACAGGCGCCGGAAACACCATATATTTT.

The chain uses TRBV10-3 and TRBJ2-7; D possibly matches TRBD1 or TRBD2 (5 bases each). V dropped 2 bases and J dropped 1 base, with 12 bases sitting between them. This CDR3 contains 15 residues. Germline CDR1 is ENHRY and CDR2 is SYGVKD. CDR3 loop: CAISEGGVGSYEQYV. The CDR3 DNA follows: TGTGCCATCAGTGAGGGGGGAGTAGGTTCCTACGAGCAGTACGTC.

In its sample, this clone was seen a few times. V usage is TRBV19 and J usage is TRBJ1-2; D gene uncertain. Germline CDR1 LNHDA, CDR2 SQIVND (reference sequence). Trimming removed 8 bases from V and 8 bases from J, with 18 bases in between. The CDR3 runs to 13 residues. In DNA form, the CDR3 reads TGTGCCAGTCACCTATGGGCCGACGGAGGCTACACCTTC. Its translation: CASHLWADGGYTF.

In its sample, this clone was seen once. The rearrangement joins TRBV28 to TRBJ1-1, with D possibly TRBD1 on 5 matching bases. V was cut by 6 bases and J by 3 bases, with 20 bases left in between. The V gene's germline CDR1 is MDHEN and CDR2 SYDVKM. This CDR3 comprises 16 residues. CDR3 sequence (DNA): TGTGCCAGCAGCCTTTCTAGCCTGGACACCGACACTGAAGCTTTCTTT. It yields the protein CASSLSSLDTDTEAFF.

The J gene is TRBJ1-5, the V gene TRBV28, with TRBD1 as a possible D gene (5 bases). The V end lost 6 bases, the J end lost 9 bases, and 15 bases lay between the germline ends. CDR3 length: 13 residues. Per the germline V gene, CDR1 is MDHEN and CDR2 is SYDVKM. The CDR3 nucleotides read TGTGCCAGCAGCCGGACATTAGGGCGGCCCCAGCATTTT. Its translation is CASSRTLGRPQHF.

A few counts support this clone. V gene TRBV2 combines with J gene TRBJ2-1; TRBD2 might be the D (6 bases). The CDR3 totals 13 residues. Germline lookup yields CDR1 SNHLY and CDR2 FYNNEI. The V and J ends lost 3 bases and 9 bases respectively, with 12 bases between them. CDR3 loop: CASSDVGGVEQFF. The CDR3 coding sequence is TGTGCCAGCAGTGATGTTGGAGGGGTTGAGCAGTTCTTC.

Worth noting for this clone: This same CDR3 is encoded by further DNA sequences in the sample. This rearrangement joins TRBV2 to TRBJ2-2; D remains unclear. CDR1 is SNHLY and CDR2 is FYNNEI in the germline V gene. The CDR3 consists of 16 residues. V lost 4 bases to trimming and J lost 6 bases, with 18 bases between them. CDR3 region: CASSGLAVLSAGELFF. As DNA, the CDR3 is TGTGCCAGCAGTGGGTTGGCTGTACTGAGCGCCGGGGAGCTGTTTTTT.

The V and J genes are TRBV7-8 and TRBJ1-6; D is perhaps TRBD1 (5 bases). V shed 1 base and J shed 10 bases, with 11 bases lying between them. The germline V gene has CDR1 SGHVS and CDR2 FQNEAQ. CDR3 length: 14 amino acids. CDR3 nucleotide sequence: TGTGCCAGCAGCTTAGGGGGGTCCTGGTCACCCCTCCACTTT. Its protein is CASSLGGSWSPLHF.

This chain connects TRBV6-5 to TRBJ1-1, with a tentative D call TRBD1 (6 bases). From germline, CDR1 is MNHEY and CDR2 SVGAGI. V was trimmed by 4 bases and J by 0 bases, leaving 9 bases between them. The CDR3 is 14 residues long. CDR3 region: CASSLTGLNTEAFF. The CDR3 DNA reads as TGTGCCAGCAGTTTAACAGGGTTGAACACTGAAGCTTTCTTT.

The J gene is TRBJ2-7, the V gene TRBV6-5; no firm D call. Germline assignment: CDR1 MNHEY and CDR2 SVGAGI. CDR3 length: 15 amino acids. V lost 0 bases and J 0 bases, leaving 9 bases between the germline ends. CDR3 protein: CASSYSMGSSYEQYF. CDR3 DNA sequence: TGTGCCAGCAGTTACTCGATGGGTAGCTCCTACGAGCAGTACTTC.

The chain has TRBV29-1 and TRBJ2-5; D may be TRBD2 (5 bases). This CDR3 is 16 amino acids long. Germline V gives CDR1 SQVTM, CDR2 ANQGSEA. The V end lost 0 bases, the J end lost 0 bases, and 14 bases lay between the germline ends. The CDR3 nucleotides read TGCAGCGTTGAAGATCTCCGCTGGCGGGACCAAGAGACCCAGTACTTC. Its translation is CSVEDLRWRDQETQYF. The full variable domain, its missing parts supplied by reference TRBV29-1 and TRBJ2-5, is SAVISQKPSRDICQRGTSLTIQCQVDSQVTMMFWYRQQPGQSLTLIATANQGSEATYESGFVIDKFPISRPNLTFSTLTVSNMSPEDSSIYLCSVEDLRWRDQETQYFGPGTRLLVL.

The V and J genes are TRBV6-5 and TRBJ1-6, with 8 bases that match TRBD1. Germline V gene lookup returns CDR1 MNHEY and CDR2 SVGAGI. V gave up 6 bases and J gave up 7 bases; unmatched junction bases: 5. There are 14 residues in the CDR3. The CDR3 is CASSDRGQNSPLHF. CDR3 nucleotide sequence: TGTGCCAGCAGCGACAGGGGACAAAATTCACCCCTCCACTTT.

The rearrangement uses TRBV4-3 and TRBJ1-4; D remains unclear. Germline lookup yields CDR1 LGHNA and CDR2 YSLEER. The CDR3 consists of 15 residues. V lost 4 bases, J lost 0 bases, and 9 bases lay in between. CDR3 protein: CASSPTLATNEKLFF. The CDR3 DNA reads TGCGCCAGCAGCCCTACACTTGCAACTAATGAAAAACTGTTTTTT.

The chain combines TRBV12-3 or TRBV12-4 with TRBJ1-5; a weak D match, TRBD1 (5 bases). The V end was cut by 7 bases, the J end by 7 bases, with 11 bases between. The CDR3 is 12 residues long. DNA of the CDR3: TGTGCCAGCACTCGGGACGAGCAGCCCCAGCATTTT. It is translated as CASTRDEQPQHF.

CDR3 sequence reads: CASSPAALGGNEQFF. The CDR3 nucleotides read TGTGCCAGCAGCCCCGCCGCCCTAGGTGGTAATGAGCAGTTCTTC. V gene TRBV7-2 combines with J gene TRBJ2-1; D not resolved. Looked up from germline, CDR1 is SGHTA and CDR2 is FQGNSA. CDR3 length equals 15 residues. V lost 5 bases, J lost 7 bases, and 18 bases lay in between.

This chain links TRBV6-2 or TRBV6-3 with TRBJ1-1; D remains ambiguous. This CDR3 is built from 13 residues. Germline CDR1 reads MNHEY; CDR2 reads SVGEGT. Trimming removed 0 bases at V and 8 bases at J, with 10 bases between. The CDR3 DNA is TGTGCCAGCAGTTACTCGGGAGTTTCGGAAGCTTTCTTT. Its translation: CASSYSGVSEAFF.

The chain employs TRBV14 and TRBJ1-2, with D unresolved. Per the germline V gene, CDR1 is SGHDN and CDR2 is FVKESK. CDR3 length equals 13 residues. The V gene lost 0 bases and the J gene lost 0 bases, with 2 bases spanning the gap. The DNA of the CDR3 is TGTGCCAGCAGCCAAGACACTAACTATGGCTACACCTTC. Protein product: CASSQDTNYGYTF.